This T cell receptor beta chain was captured in a study of tumor and adjacent non-tumor tissue in lung cancer. Background on the study: There were 12 adenocarcinoma, a couple of squamous cell carcinoma and 1 small cell lung cancer cases. The patients, 10 or so men and 5 or 6 women, were about 31 to 76 with stage I to III disease.

Three rounds of nested PCR, following a modified ARM-PCR protocol, produced the TCRbeta library. TCRdb reanalysed the multiplex PCR reads using MiXCR and keeps one entry per CDR3 protein. The profile shows approximately 120,000 distinct CDR3 sequences, roughly 73% of them singletons. No cell sorting was done before RNA was extracted from the tissue. Note on this clonotype: The antigen is not known. Its ends do not fully match the called genes, so a read error is possible.

The length of the CDR3 is 14 residues. Germline CDR1 is SGHAT and CDR2 is FQNNGV. General study findings and limits: Normal lung showed higher cumulative top 100 clone frequency than tumor. Tumor tissue had significantly higher TCR diversity than normal lung.

The chain combines TRBV11-2 with TRBJ1-6; no clear D. The receptor was isolated from a woman in her sixties with non-small cell lung cancer. Sequenced: lung tumor tissue. The CDR3 DNA follows: TGTGCCGGCAGCCCCGGGGTCTATAATTCACCCCTCCACTTC. Residues: CAGSPGVYNSPLHF.